These T cell receptor beta chains were read from a single sample in a study of T cells after yellow fever vaccination. Each CDR3 protein is one row after TCRdb ran MiXCR on the 5' RACE reads. The sample yields 300,000 or so distinct CDR3 sequences, around 8.6% seen once. The starting material was CD4+ T cells sorted from PBMCs, obtained 5 days after the yellow fever booster vaccination. Every receptor here comes from a young man who received the YFV17D yellow fever vaccine. The CDR3 runs from the conserved cysteine through the conserved F or W. A D gene is named only where the DNA matches it firmly. Part of the rows lack a size; the others show once, few, many or a class for expanded clones.

j_call d_call clone_size v_call cdr3_aa cdr3_nt
TRBJ2-3 - - TRBV5-1 CASSPRDFYTDTQYF TGCGCCAGCAGCCCCCGGGACTTCTACACAGATACGCAGTATTTT
TRBJ2-4 - few TRBV7-2 CASTQGQAKNIQYF TGTGCCAGCACCCAAGGACAGGCCAAAAACATTCAGTACTTC
TRBJ2-3 - - TRBV7-6 CASSFMPGANTDTQYF TGTGCCAGCAGCTTTATGCCGGGGGCCAACACAGATACGCAGTATTTT
TRBJ2-2 - - TRBV6-2/TRBV6-3 CASSYSRQNTGELFF TGTGCCAGCAGTTACTCGCGGCAAAACACCGGGGAGCTGTTTTTT
TRBJ2-1 - few TRBV29-1 CSVGSRNEQFF TGCAGCGTTGGGAGTAGGAATGAGCAGTTCTTC
TRBJ2-1 TRBD2 many TRBV7-2 CASSPAGGPYNEQFF TGTGCCAGCAGCCCCGCGGGGGGGCCTTACAATGAGCAGTTCTTC
TRBJ1-2 - - TRBV18 CASSPEARAAQNGNYGYTF TGTGCCAGCTCACCAGAAGCAAGGGCCGCTCAAAACGGCAACTATGGCTACACCTTC
TRBJ2-7 TRBD1 - TRBV4-3 CASSQDPTGTGGPYEQYF TGCGCCAGCAGCCAAGATCCGACCGGGACAGGGGGACCCTACGAGCAGTACTTC
TRBJ2-3 - - TRBV5-6 CASLRAGRDTQYF TGTGCCAGTCTACGTGCGGGTCGAGATACGCAGTATTTT
TRBJ2-3 TRBD2 - TRBV4-3 CASSPGPGTTLDTQYF TGCGCCAGCAGCCCTGGCCCCGGGACTACCCTAGATACGCAGTATTTT
TRBJ2-7 TRBD1 - TRBV7-6 CASSSQTGDREQYF TGTGCCAGCAGCTCCCAGACAGGGGACCGGGAGCAGTACTTC
TRBJ1-3 - - TRBV27 CASSITRGNTIYF TGTGCCAGCAGTATAACTAGGGGAAACACCATATATTTT
TRBJ2-5 TRBD1 few TRBV7-9 CASSLGQGTSQETQYF TGTGCCAGCAGCTTGGGACAGGGAACGTCCCAAGAGACCCAGTACTTC
TRBJ2-3 - few TRBV5-6 CASSFDVKGGTDTQYF TGTGCCAGCAGCTTTGATGTGAAAGGGGGGACAGATACGCAGTATTTT
TRBJ2-7 - many TRBV6-6 CASSRDSPPEQYF TGTGCCAGCAGTCGGGACTCCCCGCCCGAGCAGTACTTC
TRBJ2-1 - many TRBV20-1 CSARAPNVAEQFF TGCAGTGCTAGAGCTCCCAATGTGGCTGAGCAGTTCTTC
TRBJ2-1 TRBD2 few TRBV25-1 CASSGFLRVSGGYNEQFF TGTGCCAGCAGTGGGTTCCTCCGAGTTAGCGGGGGGTACAATGAGCAGTTCTTC
TRBJ2-1 - - TRBV11-2 CASTAPWFSTYNEQFF TGTGCCAGCACCGCTCCCTGGTTCTCGACCTACAATGAGCAGTTCTTC
TRBJ2-5 - - TRBV12-3/TRBV12-4 CASTPSDIRGETQYF TGTGCCAGCACTCCATCAGATATTAGAGGAGAGACCCAGTACTTC
TRBJ1-5 - - TRBV20-1 CSAMHDEAGFQPQHF TGCAGTGCTATGCATGACGAGGCGGGATTCCAGCCCCAGCATTTT
TRBJ2-7 TRBD2 - TRBV6-5 CASSLLAAAYEQYF TGTGCCAGCAGTCTACTAGCGGCCGCCTACGAGCAGTACTTC
TRBJ1-5 TRBD1 - TRBV7-8 CASSSSDRADNQPQHF TGTGCCAGCAGCTCCAGCGACAGGGCAGACAATCAGCCCCAGCATTTT
TRBJ2-4 - many TRBV6-2/TRBV6-3 CASSRGAASVQYF TGTGCCAGCAGTCGTGGAGCCGCCAGCGTTCAGTACTTC
TRBJ2-3 - many TRBV10-2 CATATSHLTDTQYF TGCGCCACTGCAACTAGTCACCTCACAGATACGCAGTATTTT
TRBJ2-6 - many TRBV6-2/TRBV6-3 CASSYSGANVLTF TGTGCCAGCAGTTACTCTGGGGCCAACGTCCTGACTTTC
TRBJ1-3 TRBD1 - TRBV20-1 CSARGPGGDSGNTIYF TGCAGTGCTAGGGGTCCAGGGGGGGACTCTGGAAACACCATATATTTT
TRBJ1-2 TRBD1 - TRBV6-5 CASSYHRGERGYTF TGTGCCAGCAGTTACCACAGGGGAGAACGGGGCTACACCTTC